Shown below are 27 T cell receptor beta chains from a single sample sequenced in a study of blood T cell repertoires in COVID-19. Using immunoSEQ multiplex PCR, the repertoire was profiled, and TCRdb retains in-frame clones only, with some absent. The sample records about 92,000 clones, roughly 85% being singletons. Sequencing input: peripheral blood. The source of these receptors is a woman aged 60-75 years with COVID-19, enrolled during active disease.

In its sample, this clone was seen once. This chain links TRBV7-9 with TRBJ1-1; a weak D match, TRBD1 (5 bases). The germline V gene has CDR1 SEHNR and CDR2 FQNEAQ (reference sequence). This CDR3 spans 16 amino acids. Trimming pared 4 bases from V and 1 base from J, leaving 16 bases between. CDR3 bases: TGTGCCAGCAGCTCCTCGGGAGGGGCGAAGAACACTGAAGCTTTCTTT. Translation: CASSSSGGAKNTEAFF.

V gene TRBV6-5 combines with J gene TRBJ1-5; the D gene is possibly TRBD1 (5 bases). V was pared by 7 bases and J by 3 bases, with 10 bases between. The germline CDR1 and CDR2 sequences are MNHEY and SVGAGI. The CDR3 covers 13 residues. The DNA of the CDR3 is TGTGCCAGCAAGACAGCAAACAATCAGCCCCAGCATTTT. Encoded protein: CASKTANNQPQHF.

V usage is TRBV28 and J usage is TRBJ1-2; no definite D call. Germline assignment: CDR1 MDHEN and CDR2 SYDVKM. Between the trimmed V and J ends, which lost 2 bases and 2 bases, there was a span of 6 bases. The CDR3 runs 13 residues. The CDR3 DNA sequence: TGTGCCAGCAGTTTAATAGCGAACTATGGCTACACCTTC. Translation gives CASSLIANYGYTF.

The V call is TRBV19, the J call TRBJ2-1; 10 positions match TRBD2. V lost 0 bases and J lost 7; bases outside the gene matches: 6. The CDR3 is made up of 16 amino acids. From germline, CDR1 is LNHDA and CDR2 SQIVND (reference sequence). The CDR3 DNA is TGTGCCAGTAGTATAGATCTAGCGGGGGTTCGGAATGAGCAGTTCTTC. Amino acid sequence: CASSIDLAGVRNEQFF.

The chain employs TRBV7-9 and TRBJ1-1; no definite D call. The germline V and J ends were trimmed by 6 bases and 0 bases, with 11 bases remaining between them. Germline lookup yields CDR1 SEHNR and CDR2 FQNEAQ (reference sequence). The CDR3 totals 14 residues. The CDR3 sequence is CASRPAVVNTEAFF. CDR3 DNA: TGTGCCAGCAGACCCGCAGTCGTGAACACTGAAGCTTTCTTT.

The table lists this clone with a few counts. The chain couples TRBV19 to TRBJ2-3; D unclear. V shed 2 bases and J shed 5 bases, with 5 bases lying between them. Per germline, CDR1 LNHDA and CDR2 SQIVND (reference sequence). This CDR3 region has 12 residues. Here the CDR3 DNA reads TGTGCCAGTAGTATACGGTTAGATACGCAGTATTTT. Protein sequence: CASSIRLDTQYF.

The rearrangement uses TRBV6-5 and TRBJ1-4; TRBD1 matches at 8 bases. CDR3 length: 15 amino acids. Germline V gene sequence: CDR1 MNHEY, CDR2 SVGAGI. After removal of 6 bases from V and 4 bases from J, the junction contained 7 bases not matched to a gene. The CDR3 loop is CASRYSGQVNEKLFF. The DNA for the CDR3 is TGTGCCAGCAGGTATTCGGGACAGGTTAATGAAAAACTGTTTTTT.

The rearrangement links TRBV3-1 (or the pseudogene TRBV3-2) to TRBJ1-1, with D maybe TRBD1 (5 bases). CDR1 LGHDT and CDR2 YNNKEL come from the germline V gene (reference sequence). The V and J ends lost 2 bases and 5 bases respectively, with 9 bases between them. This CDR3 region has 13 residues. CDR3 sequence: CASSQPGLTEAFF. The CDR3 region has the DNA TGTGCCAGCAGCCAACCAGGGTTGACTGAAGCTTTCTTT.

CDR3 loop: CASSYGGAVEQFF. The CDR3 DNA reads TGTGCCAGCAGTTATGGGGGGGCGGTTGAGCAGTTCTTC. The chain is built from TRBV6-2 or TRBV6-3 and TRBJ2-1; the D gene is possibly TRBD2 (7 bases). Trimming removed 3 bases at V and 9 bases at J, with 12 bases between. The CDR3 is made up of 13 amino acids. The germline V gene has CDR1 MNHEY and CDR2 SVGEGT.

This chain connects TRBV29-1 to TRBJ2-1, with 12 bases matching TRBD2. The CDR3 covers 15 residues. V lost 3 bases, J lost 7 bases, and 7 bases stayed unmatched. Germline CDR1 is SQVTM and CDR2 is ANQGSEA. CDR3 sequence (DNA): TGCAGCGTTGAGGTTACTAGCGGGGGGTATAATGAGCAGTTCTTC. This sequence encodes CSVEVTSGGYNEQFF.

The chain couples TRBV19 to TRBJ2-5; TRBD1 matches at 8 bases. The V segment lost 4 bases and the J segment 4 bases; nucleotides outside the gene matches: 8. The germline CDR1 and CDR2 sequences are LNHDA and SQIVND (reference sequence). CDR3 length: 15 amino acids. In nucleotides, the CDR3 is TGTGCCAGTAGTAGCCAGGGGGCTAGAGGAGAGACCCAGTACTTC. Amino acid sequence: CASSSQGARGETQYF.

The V and J genes are TRBV15 and TRBJ2-3, with 9 bases fitting TRBD2. The V and J ends lost 4 bases and 4 bases, in that order; junction bases with no gene match: 6. The CDR3 contains 15 residues. Germline assignment: CDR1 LNHNV and CDR2 YYDKDF (reference sequence). The CDR3 nucleotides read TGTGCCACCAGCAACAGCGGGGGGAGAGCAGATACGCAGTATTTT. Protein product: CATSNSGGRADTQYF.

This chain joins TRBV3-1 (or the pseudogene TRBV3-2) and TRBJ2-7; TRBD2 might be the D (7 bases). The V and J ends lost 0 bases and 7 bases respectively, with 13 bases between them. Germline V lookup: CDR1 LGHDT, CDR2 YNNKEL (reference sequence). The CDR3 totals 14 residues. For the CDR3, the DNA is TGTGCCAGCAGCCAAGATGGAGGGGGAGGGGAGCAGTACTTC. Its protein product is CASSQDGGGGEQYF.

The chain is built from TRBV7-2 and TRBJ1-2, with D unresolved. The CDR3 extends over 14 amino acids. Germline assignment: CDR1 SGHTA and CDR2 FQGNSA. V dropped 5 bases and J dropped 3 bases, with 13 bases sitting between them. This CDR3 is CASSISGIYYGYTF. CDR3 DNA: TGTGCCAGCAGCATCTCCGGGATCTACTATGGCTACACCTTC.

This chain uses TRBV18 with TRBJ1-4; D is ambiguous. Trimming shortened V by 8 bases and J by 0 bases, and 7 bases separated the two germline ends. The CDR3 runs 13 residues. Germline loops: CDR1 KGHSH, CDR2 LQKENI. CDR3 in amino acids: CASLSATNEKLFF. The CDR3 DNA follows: TGTGCCAGCCTATCTGCAACTAATGAAAAACTGTTTTTT.

With respect to this clone: This same CDR3 is encoded by further DNA sequences in the sample. The gene calls are TRBV7-9 and TRBJ2-7, with a tentative D call TRBD1 (5 bases). There are 13 residues in the CDR3. V was clipped by 2 bases and J by 3 bases, with 8 bases between them. Germline CDR1 reads SEHNR; CDR2 reads FQNEAQ (reference sequence). CDR3: CASSLQGNYEQYF. The CDR3 DNA follows: TGTGCCAGCAGCTTACAGGGAAACTACGAGCAGTACTTC.

The chain uses TRBV5-1 and TRBJ2-1; 8 positions agree with TRBD2. Germline values: CDR1 SGHRS, CDR2 YFSETQ. Trimming removed 2 bases from V and 3 bases from J; junction bases left unmatched: 4. This CDR3 has 15 residues. The CDR3 DNA reads TGCGCCAGCAGCTTAACTAGCGGTGTCTACAATGAGCAGTTCTTC. Amino acid sequence: CASSLTSGVYNEQFF.

In nucleotides, the CDR3 is TGCAGCGTTACAGTTACAGATACGCAGTATTTT. The encoded protein is CSVTVTDTQYF. The rearrangement joins TRBV29-1 to TRBJ2-3; D call uncertain. The germline CDR1 and CDR2 sequences are SQVTM and ANQGSEA. The CDR3 runs 11 residues. V lost 5 bases and J 3 bases, leaving 6 bases between the germline ends.

The V and J genes are TRBV11-2 and TRBJ1-1, with 8 bases fitting TRBD1. Trimming took 3 bases from V and 4 from J; bases not matched to a gene: 4. Germline V gene sequence: CDR1 SGHAT, CDR2 FQNNGV. CDR3 length equals 14 residues. The DNA of the CDR3 is TGTGCCAGCAGCTTCTCACAGGGGGGCACTGAAGCTTTCTTT. Protein product: CASSFSQGGTEAFF.

This chain uses TRBV7-6 with TRBJ1-1; D remains ambiguous. The germline gives CDR1 SGHVS, CDR2 FNYEAQ. The CDR3 loop spans 12 amino acids. Trimming removed 5 bases from V and 7 bases from J, with 11 bases in between. CDR3 sequence: CASSHPRGEAFF. CDR3 DNA sequence: TGTGCCAGCAGCCACCCCCGAGGTGAAGCTTTCTTT.

The gene calls are TRBV19 and TRBJ1-5; D remains ambiguous. The germline gives CDR1 LNHDA, CDR2 SQIVND (reference sequence). V lost 5 bases and J lost 1, with 9 bases in between. The CDR3 consists of 14 residues. The CDR3 sequence: CASSPVVSNQPQHF. The CDR3 DNA reads as TGTGCCAGTAGTCCAGTGGTAAGCAATCAGCCCCAGCATTTT.

The rearrangement joins TRBV18 to TRBJ1-4; 8 bases match TRBD1. The length of the CDR3 is 15 residues. V shed 6 bases, J shed 5 bases, and the junction held 8 bases outside the gene matches. Germline assignment: CDR1 KGHSH and CDR2 LQKENI. CDR3 in DNA: TGTGCCAGCTCCCGCGGACAGGGAGGGAATGAAAAACTGTTTTTT. Its translation is CASSRGQGGNEKLFF.

Note on this clone: This sample includes further DNA sequences coding for the same CDR3. The V and J genes are TRBV7-9 and TRBJ2-3, with TRBD1 matching over 7 bases. The CDR3 runs to 15 residues. CDR1 SEHNR and CDR2 FQNEAQ come from the germline V gene (reference sequence). J lost 0 bases, V lost 4 bases, and 4 bases had no gene match. The CDR3 sequence is CASSSAGGSTDTQYF. Here the CDR3 DNA reads TGTGCCAGCAGCTCAGCAGGGGGTAGCACAGATACGCAGTATTTT. The variable domain in full, completed from reference TRBV7-9 and TRBJ2-3, reads DTGVSQNPRHKITKRGQNVTFRCDPISEHNRLYWYRQTLGQGPEFLTYFQNEAQLEKSRLLSDRFSAERPKGSFSTLEIQRTEQGDSAMYLCASSSAGGSTDTQYFGPGTRLTVL.

In its sample, this clone was seen once. The J gene is TRBJ1-6, the V gene TRBV19; 9 bases align to TRBD1. The trim removed 6 bases at V and 6 bases at J, leaving 3 bases unmatched. The CDR3 runs to 14 residues. Germline V gives CDR1 LNHDA, CDR2 SQIVND (reference sequence). CDR3 DNA sequence: TGTGCCAGTAGGGGACAGGGCGGTAATTCACCCCTCCACTTT. Its protein is CASRGQGGNSPLHF.

The chain employs TRBV6-5 and TRBJ1-1, with 9 bases that match TRBD1. Germline CDR1 is MNHEY and CDR2 is SVGAGI. The V segment lost 6 bases and the J segment 2 bases; nucleotides outside the gene matches: 7. The CDR3 has 15 residues. The CDR3 coding sequence is TGTGCCAGCAGGTACAACAGGGGGCCAAACACTGAAGCTTTCTTT. Translated: CASRYNRGPNTEAFF.

The rearrangement joins TRBV12-3 or TRBV12-4 to TRBJ1-4; no clear D. This CDR3 is built from 12 residues. V was clipped by 6 bases and J by 6 bases, with 8 bases between them. The CDR3 sequence: CASSQSHEKLFF. Written as DNA, the CDR3 is TGTGCCAGCAGCCAGTCTCATGAAAAACTGTTTTTT.

V usage is TRBV6-5 and J usage is TRBJ2-7; D may be TRBD2 (6 bases). The CDR3 totals 13 residues. The V gene's germline CDR1 is MNHEY and CDR2 SVGAGI. The V end lost 4 bases, the J end lost 1 base, and 8 bases lay between the germline ends. This CDR3 is CASSSGRSYEQYF. Here the CDR3 DNA reads TGTGCCAGCAGTTCGGGGAGGTCCTACGAGCAGTACTTC.